A selection of T cell receptor beta chains follows, all from one sample in a study of shared clonotypes between healthy human individuals. Sequencing used immunoSEQ multiplex PCR; TCRdb keeps in-frame clones, though not all of them. The profile shows more than 450,000 clones, 60% to 85% of them singletons. Specimen: PBMCs. The receptors shown here come from a woman in her forties in good health. Some clones in this sample may be carry-over from other donors' samples. The CDR3 runs from the conserved cysteine through the conserved F or W. D genes are given only for firm matches. Size is omitted from some rows. Given values are once, few, many or a class for expanded clones.

>TRBJ2-7|12|TRBV6-1|-|-
CASSGTGREQYF
TGTGCCAGCAGTGGAACAGGGAGGGAGCAGTACTTC
>TRBJ2-5|15|TRBV10-3|-|-
CAISESLTGQETQYF
TGTGCCATCAGTGAGTCCTTGACAGGCCAAGAGACCCAGTACTTC
>TRBJ1-2|15|TRBV9|TRBD1|-
CASSAEDRAIDGYTF
TGTGCCAGCAGCGCAGAAGACAGGGCAATCGATGGCTACACCTTC
>TRBJ1-1|14|TRBV2|-|-
CASRREFMNTEAFF
TGTGCCAGCAGAAGGGAGTTCATGAACACTGAAGCTTTCTTT
>TRBJ2-5|15|TRBV6-1|TRBD1|once
CASSDRDRGQETQYF
TGTGCCAGCAGTGATCGGGACAGGGGTCAAGAGACCCAGTACTTC
>TRBJ2-7|18|TRBV5-5|TRBD2|-
CASSLVGRASFGAYEQYF
TGTGCCAGCAGCTTGGTCGGGAGGGCCTCTTTTGGTGCCTACGAGCAGTACTTC
>TRBJ1-2|14|TRBV4-1|-|-
CASSQGRGDYGYTF
TGCGCCAGCAGCCAAGGGAGGGGGGACTATGGCTACACCTTC
>TRBJ1-6|12|TRBV28|-|-
CASSQGNSPLHF
TGTGCCAGCAGTCAGGGGAATTCACCCCTCCACTTT
>TRBJ1-1|15|TRBV7-3|TRBD1|-
CASSLRGQPNTEAFF
TGTGCCAGCAGCTTAAGGGGACAGCCGAACACTGAAGCTTTCTTT
>TRBJ2-7|14|TRBV28|TRBD1|-
CASSLRQGRYEQYF
TGTGCCAGCAGTTTACGACAGGGAAGGTACGAGCAGTACTTC
>TRBJ1-3|14|TRBV7-2|-|-
CASRDLLSGNTIYF
TGTGCCAGCAGAGATCTCCTCTCTGGAAACACCATATATTTT
>TRBJ1-4|14|TRBV25-1|-|-
CASSEWGGKEKLFF
TGTGCCAGCAGTGAATGGGGGGGGAAGGAAAAACTGTTTTTT
>TRBJ1-2|12|TRBV5-8|-|-
CASSLPPYGYTF
TGTGCCAGCAGCTTGCCTCCCTATGGCTACACCTTC
>TRBJ2-7|16|TRBV28|TRBD2|-
CASSSDGSGTPYEQYF
TGTGCCAGCAGCTCCGATGGTAGCGGGACCCCCTACGAGCAGTACTTC
>TRBJ2-7|13|TRBV5-1|TRBD1|-
CASSFGQGREQYF
TGCGCCAGCAGCTTCGGACAGGGAAGAGAGCAGTACTTC
>TRBJ2-2|14|TRBV11-3|TRBD1|-
CASSKGTATGELFF
TGTGCCAGCAGCAAAGGGACAGCCACCGGGGAGCTGTTTTTT
>TRBJ2-1|18|TRBV27|-|once
CASSSGTDAQGSYNEQFF
TGTGCCAGCAGTTCTGGGACGGATGCGCAGGGGTCCTACAATGAGCAGTTCTTC
>TRBJ2-1|16|TRBV7-3|TRBD2|-
CASSLTQWEGRNEQFF
TGTGCCAGCAGCTTAACACAGTGGGAGGGCCGCAATGAGCAGTTCTTC
>TRBJ2-1|15|TRBV28|-|-
CASSTRLDSYNEQFF
TGTGCCAGCAGTACGAGACTGGATTCCTACAATGAGCAGTTCTTC
>TRBJ2-1|17|TRBV10-3|-|-
CAISESGSADSYNEQFF
TGTGCCATCAGTGAGTCGGGTAGCGCCGACTCCTACAATGAGCAGTTCTTC
>TRBJ2-4|18|TRBV28|-|-
CASSLFGRKLSAKNIQYF
TGTGCCAGCAGTTTATTTGGTCGGAAGCTATCGGCCAAAAACATTCAGTACTTC
>TRBJ1-2|12|TRBV28|-|-
CATNAGSYGYTF
TGTGCCACCAATGCGGGTTCATATGGCTACACCTTC
>TRBJ2-7|13|TRBV6-6|-|once
CASSYARNYEQYF
TGTGCCAGCAGTTACGCCCGGAATTACGAGCAGTACTTC
>TRBJ2-1|12|TRBV7-3|-|many
CASSLGSTEQFF
TGTGCCAGCAGCTTAGGGTCCACTGAGCAGTTCTTC
>TRBJ2-5|14|TRBV5-1|-|-
CASSSLGTQETQYF
TGCGCCAGCAGCTCCCTGGGAACTCAAGAGACCCAGTACTTC
>TRBJ2-1|17|TRBV7-3|TRBD2|few
CASSYRTSGRTRNEQFF
TGTGCCAGCAGCTACCGGACTAGCGGGAGGACTCGGAACGAGCAGTTCTTC
>TRBJ2-2|17|TRBV7-2|-|-
CASSLLGQSFPTGELFF
TGTGCCAGCAGCTTACTTGGGCAGTCCTTTCCTACCGGGGAGCTGTTTTTT
>TRBJ2-2|15|TRBV9|TRBD1|once
CASSSGTGVFGELFF
TGTGCCAGCAGCTCCGGGACAGGGGTATTCGGGGAGCTGTTTTTT
>TRBJ1-3|14|TRBV2|-|-
CASSDGRIGNTIYF
TGTGCCAGCAGTGATGGGCGGATTGGAAACACCATATATTTT
>TRBJ2-4|16|TRBV19|-|-
CASSIRQTKAKNIQYF
TGTGCCAGTAGTATAAGGCAGACGAAAGCCAAAAACATTCAGTACTTC
>TRBJ1-1|14|TRBV18|-|-
CASSPAGAYTEAFF
TGTGCCAGCTCACCGGCGGGGGCGTACACTGAAGCTTTCTTT
>TRBJ1-1|15|TRBV2|-|once
CASRAQMWGNTEAFF
TGTGCCAGCAGGGCGCAAATGTGGGGGAACACTGAAGCTTTCTTT
>TRBJ2-5|13|TRBV2|-|-
CASSGNGQETQYF
TGTGCCAGCAGTGGTAATGGCCAAGAGACCCAGTACTTC
>TRBJ2-2|14|TRBV2|TRBD1|-
CASIDRASTGELFF
TGTGCCAGCATAGACAGGGCTTCGACCGGGGAGCTGTTTTTT
>TRBJ2-7|14|TRBV29-1|-|once
CSVEDQRQSYEQYF
TGCAGCGTTGAGGACCAGCGACAAAGCTACGAGCAGTACTTC
>TRBJ2-2|16|TRBV7-8|-|-
CASSLSSGSNTGELFF
TGTGCCAGCAGCTTAAGTTCCGGATCGAACACCGGGGAGCTGTTTTTT
>TRBJ2-7|14|TRBV9|-|-
CASSSGGVSYEQYF
TGTGCCAGCAGCTCCGGCGGGGTCTCCTACGAGCAGTACTTC